One sample yielded the 2 T cell receptor beta chains listed below, sequenced in a study of blood T cell repertoires in COVID-19. Generated by immunoSEQ multiplex PCR, the TCRdb table keeps only in-frame clones and is missing some. The table lists about 420,000 clones, 70% to 90% of them singletons, with 0.8% to 0.9% in the top ten. Sequencing input: peripheral blood. These receptors were collected from a man between 18 and 29 years old with COVID-19, enrolled during active disease.

V usage is TRBV19 and J usage is TRBJ1-1, with D maybe TRBD1 (6 bases). CDR3 length: 15 amino acids. Germline loops: CDR1 LNHDA, CDR2 SQIVND (reference sequence). The ends were cut back, 6 bases at V and 1 base at J, with 15 bases in the middle. CDR3 sequence reads: CASRDVTGQNTEAFF. The CDR3 DNA reads TGTGCCAGTAGAGACGTAACAGGGCAGAACACTGAAGCTTTCTTT. Together with reference TRBV19 and TRBJ1-1, the CDR3 gives the full variable domain: DGGITQSPKYLFRKEGQNVTLSCEQNLNHDAMYWYRQDPGQGLRLIYYSQIVNDFQKGDIAEGYSVSREKKESFPLTVTSAQKNPTAFYLCASRDVTGQNTEAFFGQGTRLTVV.

The genes are TRBV5-4 and TRBJ2-7, with 11 positions matching TRBD2. Germline CDR1 reads SGHNT; CDR2 reads YYREEE (reference sequence). V trimming: 0 bases; J trimming: 6 bases; junction bases outside the gene matches: 5. The CDR3 is made up of 15 amino acids. The CDR3: CASSLGLAGIGEQYF. The DNA of the CDR3 is TGTGCCAGCAGCTTGGGACTAGCGGGAATAGGCGAGCAGTACTTC.